Listed here is a single T cell receptor (beta chain). The antigen remains unidentified. Via MiXCR, TCRdb re-called the 5' RACE reads, giving one row per CDR3 protein. The sample shows under 550,000 distinct CDR3 sequences, approximately 18% of them seen only once. These data come from a study of T-cell memory formation after mild COVID-19. Findings and caveats of the study: Clones that got smaller from day 15 to 85 had even CD4/CD8, while clones growing later tipped toward CD4+. SARS-CoV-2 specificity was not confirmed for second-wave clones peaking on day 37. The pre-infection memory compartment contained some responding clones, suggesting cross-reactive memory joined.

The germline V gene has CDR1 SEHNR and CDR2 FQNEAQ (reference sequence). J gave up 5 bases and V 0 bases, and 16 bases lay outside the gene matches. The CDR3 is made up of 19 amino acids. The chain is built from TRBV7-9 and TRBJ2-5; 9 positions agree with TRBD1. The sequence came from an adult woman who had mild COVID-19 (a few samples of this study predate the infection). Cell type and time point are not known. The specimen was PBMCs or a T cell subset sorted from them (not recorded which). CDR3 nucleotides: TGTGCCAGCAGCTTAGCAGGAATCCGGGACAGGGTATCGCTCGAGACCCAGTACTTC. Amino acid sequence: CASSLAGIRDRVSLETQYF.